This TCR beta chain was documented in a study of shared clonotypes between healthy human individuals. The germline V gene encodes CDR1 MDHEN and CDR2 SYDVKM. The CDR3 consists of 14 residues. Trimming removed 8 bases from V and 1 base from J; junction bases left unmatched: 3. Here immunoSEQ multiplex PCR was the method, and the copy in TCRdb shows in-frame clones only, minus some. The sample lists over 400,000 clones, approximately 95% seen once, with about 0.06% in the top ten. This TCR came from a woman aged 25 to 39 in good health. The chain uses TRBV28 and TRBJ2-2; 8 bases are shared with TRBD1. Sample: naive CD4+ T cells sorted from blood. Described subset: CD45RA+ positively selected. CDR3: CASLDRGNTGELFF. In DNA, the CDR3 is TGTGCCAGCCTTGACAGGGGGAACACCGGGGAGCTGTTTTTT.